This entry describes one TCR beta chain. Measured with immunoSEQ multiplex PCR; TCRdb has only the in-frame clones, and not every one. This table has approximately 52,000 clones, about nine tenths appearing once. This sample is part of a study of control samples from healthy donors and cancer patients. This CDR3 is built from 13 residues. The germline CDR1 and CDR2 sequences are LGHNA and YSLEER. The V and J ends lost 1 base and 10 bases respectively, with 11 bases between them. Material: PBMCs. The clonotype originates from a man aged 55 to 70 with head and neck cancer. The chain links TRBV4-3 to TRBJ2-1; either TRBD1 or TRBD2 may fit D (5 bases each). As DNA, the CDR3 is TGCGCCAGCAGCCAAGGGCTAGAGGGGGAGCAGTTCTTC. Translating gives CASSQGLEGEQFF.